The count of the clone carrying this TCR beta chain is one. This sample stems from a study of blood T cell repertoires in COVID-19. For the study at large: Sites across the United States, Italy and Spain contributed samples from acute and convalescent COVID-19. T cells, B-cell-depleted T cells, or PBMCs supplied cDNA or gDNA.

Original processing methods: Amplified reference gene primers provided the basis for estimating nucleated cell counts. TCRdb keeps only in-frame clones here, not all; method: immunoSEQ multiplex PCR. The DNA gave D and trimming, while V, J and clone size come from that table. This table has around 180,000 clones, about 86% appearing once. The CDR3 has 14 amino acids. Per germline, CDR1 SGHNT and CDR2 YYREEE (reference sequence). V lost 3 bases to trimming and J lost 1 base, with 10 bases between them. Specimen: peripheral blood. This clonotype originated in a woman aged 25 to 39 with active or convalescent COVID-19. The genes are TRBV5-4 and TRBJ1-1; tentative D call: TRBD1 (5 bases). The CDR3 sequence is CASSSRERNTEAFF. The CDR3 DNA reads TGTGCCAGCAGCTCCAGGGAAAGGAACACTGAAGCTTTCTTT.